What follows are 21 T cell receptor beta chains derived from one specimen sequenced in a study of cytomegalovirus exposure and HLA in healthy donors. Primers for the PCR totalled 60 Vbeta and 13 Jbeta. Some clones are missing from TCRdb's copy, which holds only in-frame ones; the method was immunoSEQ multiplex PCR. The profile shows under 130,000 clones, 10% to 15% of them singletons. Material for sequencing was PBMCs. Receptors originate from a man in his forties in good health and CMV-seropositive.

CDR3 region: CASSEVSSGRRETQYF. CDR3 nucleotides: TGCGCCAGCAGTGAGGTGTCTAGCGGGAGGCGGGAGACCCAGTACTTC. The chain uses TRBV10-2 and TRBJ2-5, with 11 positions matching TRBD2. The CDR3 contains 16 residues. The V and J ends lost 2 bases and 5 bases, in that order; junction bases with no gene match: 7. Germline-derived CDR1 and CDR2 are WSHSY and SAAADI.

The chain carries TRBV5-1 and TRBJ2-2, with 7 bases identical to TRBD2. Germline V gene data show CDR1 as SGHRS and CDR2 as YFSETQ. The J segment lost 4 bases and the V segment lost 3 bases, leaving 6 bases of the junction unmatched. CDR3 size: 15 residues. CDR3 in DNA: TGCGCCAGCAGCTCGGGAGGATCGGTCACCGGGGAGCTGTTTTTT. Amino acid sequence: CASSSGGSVTGELFF.

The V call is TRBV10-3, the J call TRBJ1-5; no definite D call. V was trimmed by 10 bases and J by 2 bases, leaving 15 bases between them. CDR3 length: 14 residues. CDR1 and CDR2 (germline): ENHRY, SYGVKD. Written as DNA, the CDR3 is TGTGCCACCAATCAGGTCAGTGGCAATCAGCCCCAGCATTTT. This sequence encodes CATNQVSGNQPQHF.

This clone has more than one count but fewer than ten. CDR3 residues: CASSQDRATNEKLFF. CDR3 nucleotides: TGCGCCAGCAGCCAAGACCGAGCAACTAATGAAAAACTGTTTTTT. V is TRBV4-1 and J is TRBJ1-4, with no clear D. The CDR3 extends over 15 amino acids. Trimming took off 0 bases at V and 0 bases at J, with 5 bases between the two ends. Germline loops: CDR1 MGHRA, CDR2 YSYEKL.

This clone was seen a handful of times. The CDR3 DNA reads as TGTGCCAGCAGTTCCGGACAGGGGTTCTACAATGAGCAGTTCTTC. Its translation: CASSSGQGFYNEQFF. The chain carries TRBV6-5 and TRBJ2-1; 9 bases map to TRBD1. The trim removed 4 bases at V and 3 bases at J, leaving 4 bases unmatched. The germline V gene encodes CDR1 MNHEY and CDR2 SVGAGI. The CDR3 runs 15 residues.

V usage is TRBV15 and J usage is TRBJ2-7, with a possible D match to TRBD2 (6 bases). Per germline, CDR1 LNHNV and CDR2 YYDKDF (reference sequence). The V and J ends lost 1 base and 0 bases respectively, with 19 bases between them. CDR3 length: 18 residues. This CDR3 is CATSRVWSGTDFSYEQYF. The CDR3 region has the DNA TGTGCCACCAGCAGAGTTTGGTCTGGGACTGACTTCTCCTACGAGCAGTACTTC. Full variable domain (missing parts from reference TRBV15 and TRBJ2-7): DAMVIQNPRYQVTQFGKPVTLSCSQTLNHNVMYWYQQKSSQAPKLLFHYYDKDFNNEADTPDNFQSRRPNTSFCFLDIRSPGLGDTAMYLCATSRVWSGTDFSYEQYFGPGTRLTVT.

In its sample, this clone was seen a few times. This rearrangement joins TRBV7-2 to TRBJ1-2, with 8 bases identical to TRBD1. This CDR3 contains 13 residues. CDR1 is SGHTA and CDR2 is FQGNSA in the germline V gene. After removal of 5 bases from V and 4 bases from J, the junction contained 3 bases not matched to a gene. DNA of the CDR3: TGTGCCAGCAGCCCCAGGGGGCCCTATGGCTACACCTTC. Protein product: CASSPRGPYGYTF.

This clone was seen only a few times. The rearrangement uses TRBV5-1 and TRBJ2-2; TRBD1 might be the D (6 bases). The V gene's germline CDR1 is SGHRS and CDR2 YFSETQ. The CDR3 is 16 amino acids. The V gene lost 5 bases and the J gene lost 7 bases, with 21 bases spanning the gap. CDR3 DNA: TGCGCCAGCAGTGGGTCAGCAGGGGCCGGGAACGGGGAGCTGTTTTTT. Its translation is CASSGSAGAGNGELFF.

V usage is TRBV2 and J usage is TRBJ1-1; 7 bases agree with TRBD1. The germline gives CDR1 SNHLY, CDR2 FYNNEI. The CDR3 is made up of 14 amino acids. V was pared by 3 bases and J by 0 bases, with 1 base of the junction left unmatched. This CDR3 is CASSEGQLNTEAFF. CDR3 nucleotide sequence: TGTGCCAGCAGTGAGGGACAGTTGAACACTGAAGCTTTCTTT.

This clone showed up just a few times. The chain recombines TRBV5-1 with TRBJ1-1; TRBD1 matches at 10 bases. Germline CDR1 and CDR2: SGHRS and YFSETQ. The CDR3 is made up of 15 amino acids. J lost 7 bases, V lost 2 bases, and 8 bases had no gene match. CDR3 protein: CASSLGTGENFEAFF. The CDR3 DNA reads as TGCGCCAGCAGCTTAGGGACAGGGGAGAATTTTGAAGCTTTCTTT. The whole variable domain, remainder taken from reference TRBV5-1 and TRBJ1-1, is KAGVTQTPRYLIKTRGQQVTLSCSPISGHRSVSWYQQTPGQGLQFLFEYFSETQRNKGNFPGRFSGRQFSNSRSEMNVSTLELGDSALYLCASSLGTGENFEAFFGQGTRLTVV.

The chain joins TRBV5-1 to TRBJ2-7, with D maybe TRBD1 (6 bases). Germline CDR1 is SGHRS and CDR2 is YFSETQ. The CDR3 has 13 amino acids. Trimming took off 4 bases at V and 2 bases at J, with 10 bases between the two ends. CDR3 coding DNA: TGCGCCAGCAGCGAACAGGGTGCCTACGAGCAGTACTTC. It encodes CASSEQGAYEQYF.

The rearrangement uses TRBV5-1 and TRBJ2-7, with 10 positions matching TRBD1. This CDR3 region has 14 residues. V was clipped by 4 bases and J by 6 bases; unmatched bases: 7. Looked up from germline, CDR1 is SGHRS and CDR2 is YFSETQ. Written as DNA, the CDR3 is TGCGCCAGCAGCACGAGACAGGGGGCTAGCGAGCAGTACTTC. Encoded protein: CASSTRQGASEQYF.

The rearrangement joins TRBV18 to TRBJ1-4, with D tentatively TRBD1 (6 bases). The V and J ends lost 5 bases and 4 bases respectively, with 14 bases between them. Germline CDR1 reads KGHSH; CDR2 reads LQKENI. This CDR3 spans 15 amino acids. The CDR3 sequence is CASSSSGVGNEKLFF. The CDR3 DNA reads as TGTGCCAGCTCATCCTCAGGGGTGGGTAATGAAAAACTGTTTTTT.

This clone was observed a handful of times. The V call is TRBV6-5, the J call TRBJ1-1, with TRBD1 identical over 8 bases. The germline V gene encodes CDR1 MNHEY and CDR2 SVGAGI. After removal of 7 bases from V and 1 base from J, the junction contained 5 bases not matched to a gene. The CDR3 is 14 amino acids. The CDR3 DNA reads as TGTGCCAGCACCCAGGGGGCGGCGAACACTGAAGCTTTCTTT. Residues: CASTQGAANTEAFF.

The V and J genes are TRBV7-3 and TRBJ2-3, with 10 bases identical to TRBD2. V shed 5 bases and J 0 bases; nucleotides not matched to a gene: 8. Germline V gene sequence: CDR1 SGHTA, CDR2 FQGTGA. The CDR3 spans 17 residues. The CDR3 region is CASSAQTSGLSTDTQYF. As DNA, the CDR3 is TGTGCCAGCAGCGCACAGACTAGCGGGCTAAGCACAGATACGCAGTATTTT.

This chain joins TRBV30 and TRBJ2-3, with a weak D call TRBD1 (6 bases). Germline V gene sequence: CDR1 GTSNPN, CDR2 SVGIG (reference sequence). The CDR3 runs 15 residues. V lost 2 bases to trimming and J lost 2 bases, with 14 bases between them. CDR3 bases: TGTGCCTGGAGTCCCATAGGGGGAGTCACAGATACGCAGTATTTT. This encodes CAWSPIGGVTDTQYF.

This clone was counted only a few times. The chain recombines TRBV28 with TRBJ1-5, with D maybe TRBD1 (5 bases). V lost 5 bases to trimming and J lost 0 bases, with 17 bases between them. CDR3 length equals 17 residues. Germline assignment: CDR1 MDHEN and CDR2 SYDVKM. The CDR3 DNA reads TGTGCCAGCAGTACCCCACTCGGACAAGATAGCAATCAGCCCCAGCATTTT. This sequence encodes CASSTPLGQDSNQPQHF.

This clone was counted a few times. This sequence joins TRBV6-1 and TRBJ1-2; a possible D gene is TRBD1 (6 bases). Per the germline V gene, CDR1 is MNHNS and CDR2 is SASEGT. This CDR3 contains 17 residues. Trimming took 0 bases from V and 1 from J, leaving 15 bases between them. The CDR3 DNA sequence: TGTGCCAGCAGTGAAGCATGGGGGGGCAGAATTAACTATGGCTACACCTTC. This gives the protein CASSEAWGGRINYGYTF.

The CDR3 DNA is TGTGCCAGCAGTGCCCCCGCACGGGGGGGGAGGGACGAGCAGTACTTC. Protein: CASSAPARGGRDEQYF. The chain has TRBV28 and TRBJ2-7; 8 bases align to TRBD2. The CDR3 runs 16 residues. CDR1 is MDHEN, CDR2 SYDVKM, per germline. V was pared by 5 bases and J by 5 bases, with 14 bases of the junction left unmatched.

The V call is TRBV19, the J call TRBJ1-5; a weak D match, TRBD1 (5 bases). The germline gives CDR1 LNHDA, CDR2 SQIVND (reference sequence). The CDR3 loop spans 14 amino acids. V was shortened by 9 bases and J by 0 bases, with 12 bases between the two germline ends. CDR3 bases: TGTGCCAGCAGGGCGGACTATAGCAATCAGCCCCAGCATTTT. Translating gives CASRADYSNQPQHF.

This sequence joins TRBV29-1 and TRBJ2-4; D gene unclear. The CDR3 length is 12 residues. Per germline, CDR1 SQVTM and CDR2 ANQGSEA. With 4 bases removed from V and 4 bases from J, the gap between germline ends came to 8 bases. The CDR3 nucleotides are TGCAGCGTTGCGGGTTTTAAAAACATTCAGTACTTC. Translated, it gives CSVAGFKNIQYF.